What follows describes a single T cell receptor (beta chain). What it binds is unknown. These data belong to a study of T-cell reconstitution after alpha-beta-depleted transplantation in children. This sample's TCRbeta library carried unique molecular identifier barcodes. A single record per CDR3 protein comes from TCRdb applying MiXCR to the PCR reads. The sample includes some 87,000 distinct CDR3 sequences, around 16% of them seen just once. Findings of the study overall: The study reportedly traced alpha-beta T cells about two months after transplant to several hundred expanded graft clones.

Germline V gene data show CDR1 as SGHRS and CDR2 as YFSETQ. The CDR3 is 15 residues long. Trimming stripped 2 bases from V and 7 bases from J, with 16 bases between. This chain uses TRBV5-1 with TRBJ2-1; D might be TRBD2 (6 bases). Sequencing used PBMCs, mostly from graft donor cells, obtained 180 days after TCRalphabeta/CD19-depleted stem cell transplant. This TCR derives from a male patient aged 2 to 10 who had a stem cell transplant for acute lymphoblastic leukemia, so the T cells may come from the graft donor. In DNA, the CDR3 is TGCGCCAGCAGCTTCGCCGGAGGGGACGGGAATGAGCAGTTCTTC. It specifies CASSFAGGDGNEQFF.